This T cell receptor (beta chain) was documented in a study of T cell responses to AZD1222 COVID-19 vaccine. The germline V and J ends were trimmed by 2 bases and 1 base, with 4 bases remaining between them. Germline assignment: CDR1 MNHEY and CDR2 SMNVEV (reference sequence). The CDR3 totals 13 residues. Clones were read by immunoSEQ multiplex PCR, and TCRdb kept only the in-frame ones, dropping some. The sample holds around 99,000 clones, roughly nine tenths seen once. The receptor comes from an adult in good health. V and J are TRBV27 and TRBJ2-3; D gene uncertain. Specimen: peripheral blood, collected on day 0 of AZD1222 vaccination. The CDR3 DNA sequence: TGTGCCAGCAGTTTAACCGGCACAGATACGCAGTATTTT. It is translated as CASSLTGTDTQYF.